Shown below are 14 T cell receptor beta chains from a single sample sequenced in a study of blood T cell repertoires in COVID-19. Method: immunoSEQ multiplex PCR; TCRdb's copy keeps in-frame clones and lacks some. The repertoire holds hundreds of thousands of clones, with 80% to 90% as singletons. The sequenced sample was PBMCs or T cells enriched from blood (not recorded which). These receptors all come from a man aged 35-49 years who had recovered from COVID-19.

The V gene is TRBV6-5, the J gene TRBJ2-2; possible D gene TRBD1, 5 bases. Germline CDR1 MNHEY, CDR2 SVGAGI. Trimming pared 10 bases from V and 1 base from J, leaving 13 bases between. The CDR3 sequence is 14 residues long. Here the CDR3 reads CATRSGQNTGELFF. The CDR3 bases are TGTGCCACCCGCAGTGGACAGAACACCGGGGAGCTGTTTTTT.

The chain employs TRBV29-1 and TRBJ1-1; 7 bases align to TRBD1. The CDR3 runs to 12 residues. Germline V gene data show CDR1 as SQVTM and CDR2 as ANQGSEA. The J segment lost 7 bases and the V segment lost 5 bases, leaving 7 bases of the junction unmatched. The CDR3 DNA follows: TGCAGCGTTATGACAGGGAGCCTTGAAGCTTTCTTT. Amino acid sequence: CSVMTGSLEAFF.

This clone was seen just once. The CDR3 region is CASSPDGTSGRAEQFF. DNA of the CDR3: TGTGCCAGCTCACCCGACGGGACTAGCGGGAGGGCCGAGCAGTTCTTC. The chain joins TRBV18 to TRBJ2-1, with TRBD2 identical over 16 bases. The CDR3 is 16 residues long. The junction had 6 bases not matched to a gene; V was cut back by 3 bases and J by 10 bases. CDR1 and CDR2 from the germline V gene are KGHSH and LQKENI.

With regard to this clone: This CDR3 is also generated by other DNA sequences in the sample. The chain uses TRBV7-2 and TRBJ1-2; TRBD1 matches at 12 bases. This CDR3 region has 15 residues. Germline assignment: CDR1 SGHTA and CDR2 FQGNSA. V shed 5 bases and J 8 bases; nucleotides not matched to a gene: 9. CDR3 sequence (DNA): TGTGCCAGCAGCACTCAGGGACAGGGGGCGGGAGGCTACACCTTC. Protein product: CASSTQGQGAGGYTF.

This clone was seen only once. This chain connects TRBV25-1 to TRBJ2-1; 8 bases fit TRBD1. The ends lost 7 bases at V and 7 bases at J; junction bases unmatched: 6. Germline CDR1 MGHDK, CDR2 SYGVNS. The CDR3 totals 13 residues. The CDR3 protein is CASKKTGGNEQFF. The DNA of the CDR3 is TGTGCCAGCAAAAAAACAGGGGGGAATGAGCAGTTCTTC.

V and J are TRBV28 and TRBJ1-2, with a weak D call TRBD1 (5 bases). The V end was cut by 4 bases, the J end by 1 base, with 7 bases between. CDR3 length: 13 residues. Germline CDR1 MDHEN, CDR2 SYDVKM. CDR3 nucleotide sequence: TGTGCCAGCAGTTGGGGCAGTAACTATGGCTACACCTTC. Amino acids: CASSWGSNYGYTF.

This chain joins TRBV6-4 and TRBJ2-2; 9 nucleotides agree with TRBD1. The CDR3 contains 15 residues. V lost 6 bases, J lost 4 bases, and 6 bases stayed unmatched. Germline loops: CDR1 MRHNA, CDR2 SNTAGT. The DNA for the CDR3 is TGTGCCAGCAGGAGGGACAGGGCTTCCACCGGGGAGCTGTTTTTT. It yields the protein CASRRDRASTGELFF.

This clone was found a few times. The V call is TRBV2, the J call TRBJ1-5, with 9 nucleotides matching TRBD1. V shed 6 bases, J shed 3 bases, and the junction held 9 bases outside the gene matches. Germline V gene lookup returns CDR1 SNHLY and CDR2 FYNNEI. This CDR3 has 16 amino acids. The DNA for the CDR3 is TGTGCCAGCAGCTTCCGGGACAGGGCGTCCAATCAGCCCCAGCATTTT. Protein: CASSFRDRASNQPQHF.

The chain carries TRBV6-4 and TRBJ2-1, with D unclear. This CDR3 is 18 amino acids long. The V end was cut by 0 bases, the J end by 0 bases, with 15 bases between. Per the germline V gene, CDR1 is MRHNA and CDR2 is SNTAGT. DNA of the CDR3: TGTGCCAGCAGTGACTCGTTTCGTAGACATTCCTCCTACAATGAGCAGTTCTTC. Its protein product is CASSDSFRRHSSYNEQFF.

The J gene is TRBJ2-5, the V gene TRBV6-2 or TRBV6-3; TRBD2 matches 8 bases. Germline lookup yields CDR1 MNHEY and CDR2 SVGEGT. This CDR3 spans 16 amino acids. The V and J ends lost 6 bases and 4 bases, in that order; junction bases with no gene match: 13. CDR3 loop: CASSPMGAGVSETQYF. DNA for the CDR3: TGTGCCAGCAGCCCGATGGGAGCGGGGGTCTCAGAGACCCAGTACTTC.

This chain uses TRBV30 with TRBJ2-7, with a tentative D call TRBD2 (6 bases). The CDR3 has 14 amino acids. Per the germline V gene, CDR1 is GTSNPN and CDR2 is SVGIG (reference sequence). The ends were cut back, 3 bases at V and 2 bases at J, with 14 bases in the middle. CDR3 sequence: CAWSRRRVTYEQYF. The CDR3 region has the DNA TGTGCCTGGAGCCGGCGGAGGGTGACCTACGAGCAGTACTTC.

V is TRBV10-3 and J is TRBJ2-5; weak D call: TRBD2 (6 bases). Trimming cost V 3 bases and J 3 bases, with 8 bases left between them. This CDR3 has 13 residues. Germline CDR1 and CDR2: ENHRY and SYGVKD. CDR3 residues: CAISDGGEETQYF. The CDR3 DNA follows: TGTGCCATCAGTGATGGAGGGGAAGAGACCCAGTACTTC.

This chain links TRBV5-4 with TRBJ2-3; the match to TRBD2 covers 10 bases. The CDR3 is made up of 18 amino acids. J lost 1 base, V lost 5 bases, and 13 bases had no gene match. CDR1 SGHNT and CDR2 YYREEE come from the germline V gene (reference sequence). CDR3 loop: CASSPIAGGLIRTDTQYF. DNA for the CDR3: TGTGCCAGCAGTCCTATAGCGGGGGGCCTTATTCGCACAGATACGCAGTATTTT.

The rearrangement links TRBV3-1 (or the pseudogene TRBV3-2) to TRBJ2-3; D is possibly TRBD2 (6 bases). This CDR3 spans 16 amino acids. In germline, CDR1 is LGHDT, CDR2 YNNKEL (reference sequence). Trimming took off 3 bases at V and 0 bases at J, with 13 bases between the two ends. The CDR3 DNA follows: TGTGCCAGCAGCCAGGCGGGGCCCCTTAGCACAGATACGCAGTATTTT. Amino acid sequence: CASSQAGPLSTDTQYF.